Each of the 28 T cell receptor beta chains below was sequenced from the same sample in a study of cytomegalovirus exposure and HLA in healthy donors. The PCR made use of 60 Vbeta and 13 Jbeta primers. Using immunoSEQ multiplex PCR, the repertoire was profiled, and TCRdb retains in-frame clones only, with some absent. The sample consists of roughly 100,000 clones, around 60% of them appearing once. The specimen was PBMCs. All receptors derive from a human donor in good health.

The CDR3 reads CASSLRTGSSGANVLTF. The CDR3 DNA follows: TGTGCCAGCAGCTTACGGACAGGAAGCTCTGGGGCCAACGTCCTGACTTTC. The chain carries TRBV7-9 and TRBJ2-6; 7 bases are a match to TRBD1. Trimming cost V 2 bases and J 0 bases; bases outside gene matches: 4. Germline V gene sequence: CDR1 SEHNR, CDR2 FQNEAQ (reference sequence). The CDR3 spans 17 residues. Filled out from reference TRBV7-9 and TRBJ2-6, the complete variable domain reads DTGVSQNPRHKITKRGQNVTFRCDPISEHNRLYWYRQTLGQGPEFLTYFQNEAQLEKSRLLSDRFSAERPKGSFSTLEIQRTEQGDSAMYLCASSLRTGSSGANVLTFGAGSRLTVL.

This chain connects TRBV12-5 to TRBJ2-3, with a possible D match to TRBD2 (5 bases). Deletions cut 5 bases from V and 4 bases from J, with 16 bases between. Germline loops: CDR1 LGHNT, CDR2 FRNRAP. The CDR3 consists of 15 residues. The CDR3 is CASGLPTRRADTQYF. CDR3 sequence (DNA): TGTGCTAGTGGTCTGCCTACTCGGCGGGCAGATACGCAGTATTTT.

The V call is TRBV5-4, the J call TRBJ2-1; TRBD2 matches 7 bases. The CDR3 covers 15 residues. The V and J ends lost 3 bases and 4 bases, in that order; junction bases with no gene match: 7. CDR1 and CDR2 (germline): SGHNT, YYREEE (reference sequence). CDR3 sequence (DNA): TGTGCCAGCAGCTCGACTAGCAGTCGTTACAATGAGCAGTTCTTC. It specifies CASSSTSSRYNEQFF.

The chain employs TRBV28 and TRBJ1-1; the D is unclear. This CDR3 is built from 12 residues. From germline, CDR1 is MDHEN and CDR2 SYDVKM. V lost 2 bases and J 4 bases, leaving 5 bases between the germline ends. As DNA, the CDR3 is TGTGCCAGCAGTTTACAGGTCACTGAAGCTTTCTTT. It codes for CASSLQVTEAFF.

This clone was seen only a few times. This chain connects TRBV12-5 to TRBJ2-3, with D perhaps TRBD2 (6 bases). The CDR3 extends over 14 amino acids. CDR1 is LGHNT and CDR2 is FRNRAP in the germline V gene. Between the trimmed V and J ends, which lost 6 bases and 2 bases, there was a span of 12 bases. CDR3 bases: TGTGCTAGTGGCTGGGGAGGCCCCACAGATACGCAGTATTTT. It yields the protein CASGWGGPTDTQYF.

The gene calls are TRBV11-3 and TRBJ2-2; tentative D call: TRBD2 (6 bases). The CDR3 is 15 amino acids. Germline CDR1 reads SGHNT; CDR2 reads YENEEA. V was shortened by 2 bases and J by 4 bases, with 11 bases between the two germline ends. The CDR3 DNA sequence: TGTGCCAGCAGCTTAAGACTAGGAGGCACCGGGGAGCTGTTTTTT. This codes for CASSLRLGGTGELFF.

The CDR3 sequence: CASEVRFGGYNEQFF. The CDR3 bases are TGTGCCAGCGAGGTCCGGTTCGGGGGCTACAATGAGCAGTTCTTC. The chain links TRBV19 to TRBJ2-1, with a tentative D call TRBD2 (6 bases). The CDR3 spans 15 residues. V lost 9 bases to trimming and J lost 3 bases, with 18 bases between them. Germline CDR1 is LNHDA and CDR2 is SQIVND (reference sequence).

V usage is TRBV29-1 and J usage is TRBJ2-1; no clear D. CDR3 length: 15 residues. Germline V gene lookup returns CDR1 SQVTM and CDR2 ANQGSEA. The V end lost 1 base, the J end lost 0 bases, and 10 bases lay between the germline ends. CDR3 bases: TGCAGCGTTGAAGGAGTTCTCCCCTCCTACAATGAGCAGTTCTTC. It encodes CSVEGVLPSYNEQFF.

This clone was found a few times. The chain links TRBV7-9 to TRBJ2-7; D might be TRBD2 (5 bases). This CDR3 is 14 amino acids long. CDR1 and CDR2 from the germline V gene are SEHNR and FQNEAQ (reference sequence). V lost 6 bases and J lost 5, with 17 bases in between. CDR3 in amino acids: CASSRGLAKDEQYF. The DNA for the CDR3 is TGTGCCAGCAGTAGAGGGCTAGCAAAGGACGAGCAGTACTTC. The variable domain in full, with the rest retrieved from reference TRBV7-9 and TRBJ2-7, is DTGVSQNPRHKITKRGQNVTFRCDPISEHNRLYWYRQTLGQGPEFLTYFQNEAQLEKSRLLSDRFSAERPKGSFSTLEIQRTEQGDSAMYLCASSRGLAKDEQYFGPGTRLTVT.

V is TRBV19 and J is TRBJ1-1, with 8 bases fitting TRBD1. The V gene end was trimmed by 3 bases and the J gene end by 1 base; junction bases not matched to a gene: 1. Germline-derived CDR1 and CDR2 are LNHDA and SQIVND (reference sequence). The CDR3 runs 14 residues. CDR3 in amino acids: CASSMGTGNTEAFF. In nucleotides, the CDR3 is TGTGCCAGTAGTATGGGGACAGGGAACACTGAAGCTTTCTTT.

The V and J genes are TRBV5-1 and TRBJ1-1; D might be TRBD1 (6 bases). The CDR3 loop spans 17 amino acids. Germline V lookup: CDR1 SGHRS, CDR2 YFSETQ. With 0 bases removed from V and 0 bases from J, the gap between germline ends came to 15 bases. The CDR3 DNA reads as TGCGCCAGCAGCTTGGGGCCTCCTACAGGGCTGAACACTGAAGCTTTCTTT. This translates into CASSLGPPTGLNTEAFF.

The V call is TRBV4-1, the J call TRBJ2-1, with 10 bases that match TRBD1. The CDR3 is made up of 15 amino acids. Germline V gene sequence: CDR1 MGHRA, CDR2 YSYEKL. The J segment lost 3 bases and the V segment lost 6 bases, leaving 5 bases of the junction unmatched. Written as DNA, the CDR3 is TGCGCCAGCAGTAGGGACAGGGGATACTACAATGAGCAGTTCTTC. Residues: CASSRDRGYYNEQFF.

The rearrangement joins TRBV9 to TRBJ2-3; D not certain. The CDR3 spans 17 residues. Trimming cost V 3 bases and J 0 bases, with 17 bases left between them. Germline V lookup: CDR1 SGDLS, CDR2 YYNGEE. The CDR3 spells CASSDPQSGPSTDTQYF. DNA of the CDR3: TGTGCCAGCAGCGACCCCCAAAGTGGCCCTAGCACAGATACGCAGTATTTT.

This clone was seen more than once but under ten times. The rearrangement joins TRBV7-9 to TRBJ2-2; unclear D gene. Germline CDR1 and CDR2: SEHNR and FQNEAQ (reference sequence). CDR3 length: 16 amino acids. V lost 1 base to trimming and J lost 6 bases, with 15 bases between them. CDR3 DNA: TGTGCCAGCAGCTTAGGCCCCGAGAGTGTAGCCGGGGAGCTGTTTTTT. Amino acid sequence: CASSLGPESVAGELFF.

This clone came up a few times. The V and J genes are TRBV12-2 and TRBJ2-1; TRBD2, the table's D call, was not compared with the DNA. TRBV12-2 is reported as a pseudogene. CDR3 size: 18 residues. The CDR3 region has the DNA TGTGCAAGTCGCTTAGCGAAACTAGCGGGTAGCTCCTACAATGAGCAGTTCTTC. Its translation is CASRLAKLAGSSYNEQFF.

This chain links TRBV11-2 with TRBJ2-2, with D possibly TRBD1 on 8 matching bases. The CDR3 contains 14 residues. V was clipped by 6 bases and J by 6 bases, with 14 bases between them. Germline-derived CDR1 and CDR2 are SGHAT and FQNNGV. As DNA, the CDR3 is TGTGCCAGCAGACAGGGGGGGGGTTCCGGGGAGCTGTTTTTT. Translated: CASRQGGGSGELFF.

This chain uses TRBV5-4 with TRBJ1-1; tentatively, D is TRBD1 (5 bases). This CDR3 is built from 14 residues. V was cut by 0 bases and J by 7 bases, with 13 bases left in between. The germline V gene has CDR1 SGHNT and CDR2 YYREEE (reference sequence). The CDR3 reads CASSLGVAGLEAFF. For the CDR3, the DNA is TGTGCCAGCAGCTTGGGGGTGGCGGGGCTTGAAGCTTTCTTT.

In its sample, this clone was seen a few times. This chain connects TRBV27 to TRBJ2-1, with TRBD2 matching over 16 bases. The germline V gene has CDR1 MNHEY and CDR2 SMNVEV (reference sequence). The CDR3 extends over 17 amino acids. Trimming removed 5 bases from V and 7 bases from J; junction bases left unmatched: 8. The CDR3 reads CASSPPGLAGGQNEQFF. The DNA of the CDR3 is TGTGCCAGCAGTCCGCCGGGACTAGCGGGAGGGCAGAATGAGCAGTTCTTC.

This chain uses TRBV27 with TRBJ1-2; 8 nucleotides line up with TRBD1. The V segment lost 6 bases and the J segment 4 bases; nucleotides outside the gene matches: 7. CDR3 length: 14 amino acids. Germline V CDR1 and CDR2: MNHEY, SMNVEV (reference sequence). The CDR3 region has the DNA TGTGCCAGCAGCGTACAGGGGGAGGGCTATGGCTACACCTTC. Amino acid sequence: CASSVQGEGYGYTF.

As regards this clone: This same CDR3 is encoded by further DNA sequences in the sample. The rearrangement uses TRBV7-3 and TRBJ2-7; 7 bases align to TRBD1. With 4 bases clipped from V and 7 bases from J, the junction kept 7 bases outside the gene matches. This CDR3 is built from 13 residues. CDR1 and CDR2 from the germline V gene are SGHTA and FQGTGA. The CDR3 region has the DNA TGTGCCAGCAGCTCCACGCCAGGGGGTGAGCAGTACTTC. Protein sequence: CASSSTPGGEQYF.

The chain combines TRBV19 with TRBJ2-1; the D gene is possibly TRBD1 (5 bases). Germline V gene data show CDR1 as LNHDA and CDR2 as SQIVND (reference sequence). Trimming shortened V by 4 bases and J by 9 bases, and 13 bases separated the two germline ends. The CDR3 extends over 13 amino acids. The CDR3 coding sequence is TGTGCCAGTAGTACTACAGGTATCCGTGAGCAGTTCTTC. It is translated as CASSTTGIREQFF.

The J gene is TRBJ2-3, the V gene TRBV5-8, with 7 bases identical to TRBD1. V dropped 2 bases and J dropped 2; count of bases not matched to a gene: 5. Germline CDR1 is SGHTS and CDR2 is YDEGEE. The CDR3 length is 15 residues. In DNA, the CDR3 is TGTGCCAGCAGCTTTGGGACAGACCCCACAGATACGCAGTATTTT. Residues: CASSFGTDPTDTQYF.

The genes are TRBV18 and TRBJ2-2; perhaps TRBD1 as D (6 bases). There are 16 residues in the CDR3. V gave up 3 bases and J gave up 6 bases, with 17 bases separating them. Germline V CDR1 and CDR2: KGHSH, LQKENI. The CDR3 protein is CASSPPGQTPPGELFF. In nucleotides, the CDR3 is TGTGCCAGCTCACCTCCCGGACAGACACCCCCCGGGGAGCTGTTTTTT. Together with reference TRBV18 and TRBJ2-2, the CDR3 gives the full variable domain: NAGVMQNPRHLVRRRGQEARLRCSPMKGHSHVYWYRQLPEEGLKFMVYLQKENIIDESGMPKERFSAEFPKEGPSILRIQQVVRGDSAAYFCASSPPGQTPPGELFFGEGSRLTVL.

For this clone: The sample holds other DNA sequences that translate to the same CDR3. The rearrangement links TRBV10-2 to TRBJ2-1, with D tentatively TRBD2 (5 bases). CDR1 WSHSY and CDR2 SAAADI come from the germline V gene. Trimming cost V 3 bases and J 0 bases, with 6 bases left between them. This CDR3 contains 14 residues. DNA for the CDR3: TGCGCCAGCAGTGACAGCGGCTCCTACAATGAGCAGTTCTTC. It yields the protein CASSDSGSYNEQFF.

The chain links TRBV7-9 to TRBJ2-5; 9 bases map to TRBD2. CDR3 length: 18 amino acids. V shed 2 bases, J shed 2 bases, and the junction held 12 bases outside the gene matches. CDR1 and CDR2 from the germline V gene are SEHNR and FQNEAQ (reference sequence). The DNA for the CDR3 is TGTGCCAGCAGCTTAAAGACTAGCGGCACATACAAACAAGAGACCCAGTACTTC. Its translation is CASSLKTSGTYKQETQYF.

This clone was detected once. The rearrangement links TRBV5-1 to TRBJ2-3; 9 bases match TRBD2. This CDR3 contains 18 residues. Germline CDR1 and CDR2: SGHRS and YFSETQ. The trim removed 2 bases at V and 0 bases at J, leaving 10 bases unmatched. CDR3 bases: TGCGCCAGCAGCTTCAGGCCCGTGGGACTAGCAAGCACAGATACGCAGTATTTT. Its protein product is CASSFRPVGLASTDTQYF. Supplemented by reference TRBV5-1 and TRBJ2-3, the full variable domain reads KAGVTQTPRYLIKTRGQQVTLSCSPISGHRSVSWYQQTPGQGLQFLFEYFSETQRNKGNFPGRFSGRQFSNSRSEMNVSTLELGDSALYLCASSFRPVGLASTDTQYFGPGTRLTVL.

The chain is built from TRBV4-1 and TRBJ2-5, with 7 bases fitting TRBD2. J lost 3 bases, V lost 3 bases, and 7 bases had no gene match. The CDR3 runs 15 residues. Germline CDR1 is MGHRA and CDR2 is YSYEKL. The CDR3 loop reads CASSQSGAGKETQYF. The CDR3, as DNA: TGCGCCAGCAGCCAGAGCGGAGCGGGAAAAGAGACCCAGTACTTC.

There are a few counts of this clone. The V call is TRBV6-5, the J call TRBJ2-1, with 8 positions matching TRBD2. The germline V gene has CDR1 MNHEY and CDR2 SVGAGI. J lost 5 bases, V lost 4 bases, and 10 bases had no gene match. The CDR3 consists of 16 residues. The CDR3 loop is CASSSLPSGRNNEQFF. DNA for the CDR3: TGTGCCAGCAGTTCCTTACCTAGCGGGCGGAACAATGAGCAGTTCTTC.